Below, 18 T cell receptor beta chains from the same sample are listed, as sequenced in a study of early T cells in non-severe SARS-CoV-2 infection. TCRdb reprocessed the 5' RACE reads with MiXCR, giving one entry per CDR3 protein. Seen here are about 84,000 distinct CDR3 sequences, about 12% observed once, and the top ten hold approximately 2.5%. The sample consisted of whole blood. The source of these receptors is an adult who was a healthcare worker with PCR-confirmed SARS-CoV-2 infection or an uninfected control (not recorded which).

This clonotype came up many times. The chain carries TRBV28 and TRBJ2-1; D ambiguous. Between the trimmed V and J ends, which lost 6 bases and 8 bases, there was a span of 11 bases. Germline V gene sequence: CDR1 MDHEN, CDR2 SYDVKM. This CDR3 region has 12 residues. In DNA, the CDR3 is TGTGCCAGCAGCACGCTAGGATATGAGCAGTTCTTC. This gives the protein CASSTLGYEQFF. Full variable domain (rest looked up from reference TRBV28 and TRBJ2-1): DVKVTQSSRYLVKRTGEKVFLECVQDMDHENMFWYRQDPGLGLRLIYFSYDVKMKEKGDIPEGYSVSREKKERFSLILESASTNQTSMYLCASSTLGYEQFFGPGTRLTVL.

In this sample, this clonotype turned up many times. The V call is TRBV12-3 or TRBV12-4, the J call TRBJ2-5; D possibly corresponds to TRBD2 (6 bases). The CDR3 is 14 amino acids. The ends were cut back, 5 bases at V and 5 bases at J, with 15 bases in the middle. For the CDR3, the DNA is TGTGCCAGCAGTCCTCAGGGAGGAGGGGAGACCCAGTACTTC. Amino acid sequence: CASSPQGGGETQYF.

The sample holds a few counts of this clonotype. J is TRBJ2-2 and V is TRBV20-1, with 7 positions matching TRBD1. The CDR3 covers 14 residues. Germline V gene sequence: CDR1 DFQATT, CDR2 SNEGSKA (reference sequence). V shed 5 bases and J 4 bases; nucleotides not matched to a gene: 7. In nucleotides, the CDR3 is TGCAGTGCTGGGACCGGGACAGTCACCGGGGAGCTGTTTTTT. Encoded protein: CSAGTGTVTGELFF.

The table lists this clonotype with many counts. The chain combines TRBV3-1 with TRBJ2-5; D ambiguous. The CDR3 runs 16 residues. The germline gives CDR1 LGHDT, CDR2 YNNKEL (reference sequence). Trimming pared 0 bases from V and 8 bases from J, leaving 19 bases between. In nucleotides, the CDR3 is TGTGCCAGCAGCCAAGATCCGGTTGGGCTGGGCGAAACCCAGTACTTC. It yields the protein CASSQDPVGLGETQYF.

This clonotype was observed many times. The chain has TRBV24-1 and TRBJ1-5; tentative D call: TRBD1 (5 bases). Germline V lookup: CDR1 KGHDR, CDR2 SFDVKD. Trimming took off 3 bases at V and 7 bases at J, with 6 bases between the two ends. The CDR3 consists of 12 residues. The CDR3, as DNA: TGTGCCACCAGTGATGGGGGACAGCCCCAGCATTTT. Protein: CATSDGGQPQHF.

This chain links TRBV12-3 or TRBV12-4 with TRBJ2-3; D is unclear. V was pared by 2 bases and J by 1 base, with 4 bases between. The CDR3 spans 13 residues. CDR3 amino acids: CASSLSGTDTQYF. CDR3 DNA sequence: TGTGCCAGCAGTTTATCCGGCACAGATACGCAGTATTTT.

The genes are TRBV7-9 and TRBJ2-7, with a tentative D call TRBD1 (6 bases). The V gene's germline CDR1 is SEHNR and CDR2 FQNEAQ (reference sequence). V was clipped by 3 bases and J by 2 bases, with 14 bases between them. The CDR3 contains 15 residues. The CDR3 sequence is CASSLGTRAAYEQYF. In DNA, the CDR3 is TGTGCCAGCAGCTTGGGGACACGGGCGGCCTACGAGCAGTACTTC.

In DNA form, the CDR3 reads TGTGCCAGCAGTCCAGGACAGTCCTATAATTCACCCCTCCACTTT. Translated, it gives CASSPGQSYNSPLHF. The rearrangement joins TRBV28 to TRBJ1-6; D might be TRBD1 (6 bases). The V gene's germline CDR1 is MDHEN and CDR2 SYDVKM. V was shortened by 5 bases and J by 1 base, with 9 bases between the two germline ends. The CDR3 is made up of 15 amino acids.

A few counts support this clonotype. The chain links TRBV11-2 to TRBJ1-1, with 9 nucleotides matching TRBD1. The CDR3 is 13 amino acids. After removal of 6 bases from V and 4 bases from J, the junction contained 3 bases not matched to a gene. Per the germline V gene, CDR1 is SGHAT and CDR2 is FQNNGV. CDR3: CASRRDRVTEAFF. CDR3 bases: TGTGCCAGCAGAAGGGACAGGGTCACTGAAGCTTTCTTT.

This sequence joins TRBV5-5 and TRBJ2-5, with D perhaps TRBD1 (5 bases). V was trimmed by 4 bases and J by 0 bases, leaving 16 bases between them. The CDR3 consists of 16 residues. In germline, CDR1 is SGHKS, CDR2 YYEKEE (reference sequence). The CDR3, as DNA: TGTGCCAGCAGCAACCAGGGATTACGGTACCAAGAGACCCAGTACTTC. Encoded protein: CASSNQGLRYQETQYF. Full variable domain (remainder filled in from reference TRBV5-5 and TRBJ2-5): DAGVTQSPTHLIKTRGQQVTLRCSPISGHKSVSWYQQVLGQGPQFIFQYYEKEERGRGNFPDRFSARQFPNYSSELNVNALLLGDSALYLCASSNQGLRYQETQYFGPGTRLLVL.

This clonotype was observed at least ten times. The genes are TRBV19 and TRBJ2-1; weak D call: TRBD1 (6 bases). Between the trimmed V and J ends, which lost 7 bases and 7 bases, there was a span of 17 bases. This CDR3 contains 14 residues. Germline lookup yields CDR1 LNHDA and CDR2 SQIVND (reference sequence). For the CDR3, the DNA is TGTGCCAGTACGGACAGCCCGTTGGAGAATGAGCAGTTCTTC. Protein product: CASTDSPLENEQFF.

This clonotype was observed many times. Written as DNA, the CDR3 is TGTGCCAGCAGCTCTTGGACTACCTTGGGTAGCAATGAGCAGTTCTTC. Encoded protein: CASSSWTTLGSNEQFF. The rearrangement joins TRBV7-9 to TRBJ2-1, with a possible D match to TRBD2 (6 bases). The CDR3 has 16 residues. The germline V gene encodes CDR1 SEHNR and CDR2 FQNEAQ (reference sequence). The V end was cut by 4 bases, the J end by 6 bases, with 19 bases between.

V gene TRBV12-3 or TRBV12-4 combines with J gene TRBJ2-1; TRBD2 aligns across 7 bases. The trim removed 2 bases at V and 6 bases at J, leaving 4 bases unmatched. The CDR3 is 14 residues long. The CDR3 region is CASSLKGLTNEQFF. The CDR3 DNA reads as TGTGCCAGCAGTTTAAAGGGACTAACCAATGAGCAGTTCTTC.

This clonotype was recorded many times. The chain recombines TRBV3-1 with TRBJ2-5; tentative D call: TRBD2 (5 bases). Trimming removed 0 bases from V and 1 base from J, with 15 bases in between. Germline CDR1 reads LGHDT; CDR2 reads YNNKEL (reference sequence). This CDR3 contains 17 residues. The CDR3 here is CASSQDEGGILQETQYF. Here the CDR3 DNA reads TGTGCCAGCAGCCAAGATGAGGGTGGGATCCTCCAAGAGACCCAGTACTTC.

CDR3 coding DNA: TGTGCCAGCAGCCAGGGGGGATCGAGGTGGGAGCAGTACTTC. It translates to CASSQGGSRWEQYF. The chain links TRBV11-3 to TRBJ2-7, with D possibly TRBD1 on 7 matching bases. The length of the CDR3 is 14 residues. Germline assignment: CDR1 SGHNT and CDR2 YENEEA. V dropped 5 bases and J dropped 7 bases, with 18 bases sitting between them.

This clonotype has just a few counts. This sequence joins TRBV11-2 and TRBJ2-2; D may be TRBD1 (6 bases). The CDR3 is made up of 15 amino acids. Germline CDR1 reads SGHAT; CDR2 reads FQNNGV. V lost 3 bases, J lost 3 bases, and 11 bases lay in between. CDR3: CASSLGASYTGELFF. CDR3 DNA: TGTGCCAGCAGCTTGGGGGCCAGTTACACCGGGGAGCTGTTTTTT.

CDR3 sequence: CASSQGRSNYGYTF. DNA of the CDR3: TGTGCCAGCAGCCAGGGCAGGTCCAACTATGGCTACACCTTC. The V call is TRBV3-1, the J call TRBJ1-2; D is undetermined. Germline V gene data show CDR1 as LGHDT and CDR2 as YNNKEL (reference sequence). The CDR3 length is 14 residues. The ends were cut back, 3 bases at V and 2 bases at J, with 10 bases in the middle.

This clonotype was observed many times. The chain joins TRBV27 to TRBJ2-7, with D perhaps matching TRBD2 (6 bases). The ends were cut back, 0 bases at V and 3 bases at J, with 15 bases in the middle. This CDR3 spans 16 amino acids. Germline assignment: CDR1 MNHEY and CDR2 SMNVEV (reference sequence). The CDR3 region has the DNA TGTGCCAGCAGTTTATCCTCCGGGGGACCCTACTACGAGCAGTACTTC. Encoded protein: CASSLSSGGPYYEQYF.